This entry is about one T cell receptor (beta chain). Antigen: not known. CD8+CD57+ cell expansion had been shown by flow cytometry in patients chosen for sequencing. Severe acquired aplastic anemia was present in every patient. This sample is part of a study of CD8+CD57+ T cells in acquired aplastic anemia. Study background: DNA from sorted CD4+ and CD8+ cells averaged roughly 3.2 ug.

Germline V gene data show CDR1 as DFQATT and CDR2 as SNEGSKA (reference sequence). The CDR3 sequence is 16 residues long. Trimming removed 2 bases at V and 4 bases at J, with 18 bases between. Points from the study as a whole: Significance was not reached for CD8+ Simpson's diversity between patients and controls.

Genomic DNA constituted the template upon which TCR beta VDJ and CDR3 profiling was performed. TCRdb called the reads again in MiXCR, with one record for every CDR3 protein. The table has roughly 220,000 distinct CDR3 sequences, 65% seen once; the top ten hold roughly 61%. This sequence joins TRBV20-1 and TRBJ2-1, with D possibly TRBD2 on 5 matching bases. The sample was sorted CD4+, CD8+, or CD8+CD57+ T cells (not recorded which) from PBMCs. The TCR was taken from a human donor with aplastic anemia. As DNA, the CDR3 is TGCAGTGCTAGAACGGCGGGCCGAAACTTATACAATGAGCAGTTCTTC. This encodes CSARTAGRNLYNEQFF.